This note documents a single T cell receptor beta chain sequence. The antigen remains unidentified. Repertoires were generated with immunoSEQ multiplex PCR, while TCRdb's copy carries only in-frame clones and drops some. The table has around 35,000 clones, approximately 78% seen once. The CDR3 totals 15 residues. The V gene's germline CDR1 is SGHVS and CDR2 FNYEAQ. The ends were cut back, 3 bases at V and 2 bases at J, with 13 bases in the middle. This sample is drawn from a study of T cells in narcolepsy. Across the study: Enrolled donors included narcolepsy type 1 or type 2 patients and healthy controls.

Study findings and constraints: No autoreactive T cell clone sequences appeared in some memory CD4+ repertoires. Autoreactive HCRT-specific and TRIB2-specific clonotypes were marked in same-patient CSF-versus-blood CD4+ comparisons.

V usage is TRBV7-6 and J usage is TRBJ2-5; the D gene is possibly TRBD2 (6 bases). The TCR originated in a human donor with narcolepsy. Sequenced: CD45RA- memory CD4+ T cells from PBMCs. The CDR3 bases are TGTGCCAGCAGCTTGGGCGGGGCGCTACAAGAGACCCAGTACTTC. This codes for CASSLGGALQETQYF.